One sample yielded the 32 T cell receptor beta chains listed below, sequenced in a study of Ad26.COV2.S vaccination and SARS-CoV-2 variants (dated by TCRdb to the early 2020s). The sample's treatment or condition label, in plain terms: around 19 received Ad26.COV2.S at low or high dose, single or two shots; about 5 received placebo; per-sample allocation not given. Repertoires of vaccine and placebo recipients were sequenced from samples taken on day 63 after the first injection. Libraries came from the immunoSEQ multiplex PCR assay. The source is immuneACCESS, and TCRdb retained only in-frame sequences with V and J called. Part of the clones is not carried over; for the studies checked, unresolved V genes explain less than half of this, and the remainder is unexplained. Counted in this sample were some 390,000 clones; approximately 90% of them appeared once. 1.5% to 2% of the sample belongs to the ten largest clones.

The sequences come from peripheral blood, collected in a trial of Ad26.COV2.S vaccine versus placebo. The source is a person between 18 and 60 years old who received the Ad26.COV2.S COVID-19 vaccine or a placebo.

The chain uses TRBV5-1 and TRBJ2-2; D may be TRBD2 (6 bases). Germline values: CDR1 SGHRS, CDR2 YFSETQ. This CDR3 region has 14 residues. Trimming stripped 0 bases from V and 8 bases from J, with 11 bases between. CDR3 in DNA: TGCGCCAGCAGCTTGGAAGCGGGCGGTGGGGAGCTGTTTTTT. Its translation: CASSLEAGGGELFF. Complete variable domain (other parts from reference TRBV5-1 and TRBJ2-2): KAGVTQTPRYLIKTRGQQVTLSCSPISGHRSVSWYQQTPGQGLQFLFEYFSETQRNKGNFPGRFSGRQFSNSRSEMNVSTLELGDSALYLCASSLEAGGGELFFGEGSRLTVL.

This chain uses TRBV28 with TRBJ2-7; a possible D gene is TRBD2 (6 bases). Germline CDR1 reads MDHEN; CDR2 reads SYDVKM. The CDR3 sequence is 13 residues long. V shed 8 bases and J shed 3 bases, with 14 bases lying between them. The CDR3 here is CASAREVVYEQYF. The DNA of the CDR3 is TGTGCCAGCGCCAGGGAGGTTGTCTACGAGCAGTACTTC.

V gene TRBV2 combines with J gene TRBJ2-7; 10 bases agree with TRBD2. V was clipped by 7 bases and J by 2 bases; unmatched bases: 5. Germline V gene sequence: CDR1 SNHLY, CDR2 FYNNEI. This CDR3 has 14 residues. The chain's CDR3 is CASTGTSATYEQYF. Here the CDR3 DNA reads TGTGCCAGCACAGGGACTAGCGCAACCTACGAGCAGTACTTC.

The chain employs TRBV30 and TRBJ2-7, with D uncertain. This CDR3 is 12 amino acids long. CDR1 and CDR2 from the germline V gene are GTSNPN and SVGIG (reference sequence). Trimming left V 5 bases short and J 3 bases short, with 11 bases between. For the CDR3, the DNA is TGTGCCTGGGGTCCGGACGGCTACGAGCAGTACTTC. Encoded protein: CAWGPDGYEQYF.

This sequence joins TRBV9 and TRBJ1-1; possible D gene TRBD1, 6 bases. CDR1 is SGDLS and CDR2 is YYNGEE in the germline V gene. V gave up 4 bases and J gave up 4 bases, with 14 bases separating them. This CDR3 comprises 14 residues. The CDR3 reads CASSSWEGGTEAFF. For the CDR3, the DNA is TGTGCCAGCAGCTCGTGGGAGGGGGGCACTGAAGCTTTCTTT. The full variable domain, in which reference TRBV9 and TRBJ1-1 provide the parts outside the CDR3, is DSGVTQTPKHLITATGQRVTLRCSPRSGDLSVYWYQQSLDQGLQFLIQYYNGEERAKGNILERFSAQQFPDLHSELNLSSLELGDSALYFCASSSWEGGTEAFFGQGTRLTVV.

The rearrangement joins TRBV6-5 to TRBJ2-3; D perhaps matches TRBD1 (6 bases). This CDR3 has 14 amino acids. V was pared by 2 bases and J by 0 bases, with 6 bases between. The germline CDR1 and CDR2 sequences are MNHEY and SVGAGI. CDR3 in amino acids: CASSYQGSTDTQYF. The CDR3 region has the DNA TGTGCCAGCAGTTACCAGGGGAGCACAGATACGCAGTATTTT.

This chain's CDR3 is CASSSVGGDTGELFF. In DNA form, the CDR3 reads TGTGCCAGCTCATCCGTCGGGGGGGACACCGGGGAGCTGTTTTTT. This chain joins TRBV18 and TRBJ2-2, with 8 nucleotides matching TRBD2. The CDR3 has 15 amino acids. The germline CDR1 and CDR2 sequences are KGHSH and LQKENI. With V trimmed by 5 bases and J by 3 bases, 5 bases remained unmatched.

The CDR3 DNA follows: TGTGCCAGCAGCCTTCTGGAGGGAGCGGACGGGCGCGAGCAGTACTTC. It codes for CASSLLEGADGREQYF. The chain is built from TRBV3-1 (or the pseudogene TRBV3-2) and TRBJ2-7, with D tentatively TRBD2 (6 bases). This CDR3 contains 16 residues. Germline V CDR1 and CDR2: LGHDT, YNNKEL (reference sequence). Trimming stripped 4 bases from V and 6 bases from J, with 22 bases between.

Here the CDR3 reads CASSLNPASYNEQFF. In DNA form, the CDR3 reads TGTGCCAGCAGCTTAAATCCGGCCTCCTACAATGAGCAGTTCTTC. V and J are TRBV7-2 and TRBJ2-1; no clear D. The CDR3 loop spans 15 amino acids. Germline CDR1 SGHTA, CDR2 FQGNSA. Trimming stripped 2 bases from V and 0 bases from J, with 8 bases between.

The chain links TRBV5-4 to TRBJ1-2; 7 bases are shared with TRBD1. With V trimmed by 4 bases and J by 8 bases, 14 bases remained unmatched. Germline V lookup: CDR1 SGHNT, CDR2 YYREEE (reference sequence). The CDR3 is 15 residues long. The CDR3 coding sequence is TGTGCCAGCAGCCGTGCCCTGACAGGGAATGGGGGCTACACCTTC. This sequence encodes CASSRALTGNGGYTF.

V gene TRBV19 combines with J gene TRBJ1-5; perhaps TRBD1 as D (5 bases). Germline V lookup: CDR1 LNHDA, CDR2 SQIVND (reference sequence). The V gene lost 4 bases and the J gene lost 4 bases, with 17 bases spanning the gap. This CDR3 region has 16 residues. CDR3 DNA: TGTGCCAGTAGTACCCCCGGGAGGGGTCGGAATCAGCCCCAGCATTTT. It is translated as CASSTPGRGRNQPQHF. The full variable domain, rest sourced from reference TRBV19 and TRBJ1-5, is DGGITQSPKYLFRKEGQNVTLSCEQNLNHDAMYWYRQDPGQGLRLIYYSQIVNDFQKGDIAEGYSVSREKKESFPLTVTSAQKNPTAFYLCASSTPGRGRNQPQHFGDGTRLSIL.

This sequence joins TRBV19 and TRBJ2-7; 10 positions match TRBD1. The CDR3 sequence is 15 residues long. Trimming at V came to 4 bases and at J to 2 bases, leaving 5 bases not matched to a gene. Germline values: CDR1 LNHDA, CDR2 SQIVND (reference sequence). CDR3 DNA: TGTGCCAGTAGTACCCCGGGACAGGGGACCTACGAGCAGTACTTC. Protein sequence: CASSTPGQGTYEQYF. Complete variable domain (other parts from reference TRBV19 and TRBJ2-7): DGGITQSPKYLFRKEGQNVTLSCEQNLNHDAMYWYRQDPGQGLRLIYYSQIVNDFQKGDIAEGYSVSREKKESFPLTVTSAQKNPTAFYLCASSTPGQGTYEQYFGPGTRLTVT.

V usage is TRBV28 and J usage is TRBJ1-1, with 10 bases that match TRBD1. V dropped 5 bases and J dropped 0; count of bases not matched to a gene: 3. The CDR3 is 15 residues long. Per germline, CDR1 MDHEN and CDR2 SYDVKM. The CDR3 coding sequence is TGTGCCAGCAGTCAGGGACAGGGGATGAACACTGAAGCTTTCTTT. Its protein product is CASSQGQGMNTEAFF.

This chain connects TRBV28 to TRBJ1-1; the match to TRBD1 covers 9 bases. Germline CDR1 and CDR2: MDHEN and SYDVKM. This CDR3 contains 16 residues. With 6 bases clipped from V and 4 bases from J, the junction kept 12 bases outside the gene matches. The CDR3 region has the DNA TGTGCCAGCAGCGCCCTAGGCGGACAGGGGTCCACTGAAGCTTTCTTT. This translates into CASSALGGQGSTEAFF.

DNA for the CDR3: TGCGCCAGCAGACAGGCTAGCGGATCCACCGGGGAGCTGTTTTTT. Translating gives CASRQASGSTGELFF. The chain combines TRBV5-1 with TRBJ2-2; 7 positions match TRBD2. J lost 4 bases, V lost 5 bases, and 8 bases had no gene match. There are 15 residues in the CDR3. Germline CDR1 reads SGHRS; CDR2 reads YFSETQ. The whole variable domain, filled in from reference TRBV5-1 and TRBJ2-2, reads KAGVTQTPRYLIKTRGQQVTLSCSPISGHRSVSWYQQTPGQGLQFLFEYFSETQRNKGNFPGRFSGRQFSNSRSEMNVSTLELGDSALYLCASRQASGSTGELFFGEGSRLTVL.

The chain carries TRBV5-4 and TRBJ2-5, with D tentatively TRBD1 or TRBD2 (5 bases each). CDR3 length: 16 residues. Germline assignment: CDR1 SGHNT and CDR2 YYREEE (reference sequence). V was cut by 0 bases and J by 1 base, with 13 bases left in between. CDR3 loop: CASSLDQGLAQETQYF. CDR3 in DNA: TGTGCCAGCAGCTTGGACCAGGGCCTAGCCCAAGAGACCCAGTACTTC.

The J gene is TRBJ1-2, the V gene TRBV5-1; 8 nucleotides align to TRBD1. Trimming cost V 3 bases and J 0 bases; bases outside gene matches: 1. This CDR3 is 14 amino acids long. Germline V gene lookup returns CDR1 SGHRS and CDR2 YFSETQ. CDR3 DNA sequence: TGCGCCAGCAGCTCACAGGGGGCTAACTATGGCTACACCTTC. Translating gives CASSSQGANYGYTF.

The rearrangement links TRBV5-5 to TRBJ2-1; possibly TRBD1 or TRBD2 for D (6 bases each). Germline-derived CDR1 and CDR2 are SGHKS and YYEKEE (reference sequence). CDR3 length: 11 residues. V lost 8 bases to trimming and J lost 9 bases, with 12 bases between them. The CDR3 loop reads CASQQGGEQFF. As DNA, the CDR3 is TGTGCCAGTCAACAGGGAGGTGAGCAGTTCTTC.

V usage is TRBV25-1 and J usage is TRBJ2-5, with unresolved D. The length of the CDR3 is 14 residues. The V end lost 5 bases, the J end lost 2 bases, and 12 bases lay between the germline ends. The germline CDR1 and CDR2 sequences are MGHDK and SYGVNS. The CDR3 DNA reads TGTGCCAGCAGTACCACGGCCCGACAAGAGACCCAGTACTTC. As protein: CASSTTARQETQYF. Variable domain in full (rest from reference TRBV25-1 and TRBJ2-5): EADIYQTPRYLVIGTGKKITLECSQTMGHDKMYWYQQDPGMELHLIHYSYGVNSTEKGDLSSESTVSRIRTEHFPLTLESARPSHTSQYLCASSTTARQETQYFGPGTRLLVL.

The rearrangement uses TRBV11-3 and TRBJ2-6; D call uncertain. Trimming left V 5 bases short and J 0 bases short, with 5 bases between. This CDR3 spans 14 amino acids. CDR1 SGHNT and CDR2 YENEEA come from the germline V gene. The CDR3 DNA reads TGTGCCAGCAGCCCACTCTCTGGGGCCAACGTCCTGACTTTC. Encoded protein: CASSPLSGANVLTF. Complete variable domain (other parts from reference TRBV11-3 and TRBJ2-6): EAGVVQSPRYKIIEKKQPVAFWCNPISGHNTLYWYLQNLGQGPELLIRYENEEAVDDSQLPKDRFSAERLKGVDSTLKIQPAELGDSAVYLCASSPLSGANVLTFGAGSRLTVL.

The genes are TRBV6-1 and TRBJ2-5, with unresolved D. Germline assignment: CDR1 MNHNS and CDR2 SASEGT. The CDR3 runs 14 residues. Trimming took 1 base from V and 5 from J, leaving 11 bases between them. This CDR3 reads CASSEGARVETQYF. The CDR3 bases are TGTGCCAGCAGTGAAGGGGCTAGAGTGGAGACCCAGTACTTC.

J is TRBJ2-7 and V is TRBV11-3; no reliable D call. Trimming pared 6 bases from V and 0 bases from J, leaving 6 bases between. The CDR3 length is 12 residues. Germline loops: CDR1 SGHNT, CDR2 YENEEA. The CDR3 reads CASSDNSYEQYF. The CDR3 DNA reads TGTGCCAGCAGTGACAACTCCTACGAGCAGTACTTC.

The chain is built from TRBV6-2 or TRBV6-3 and TRBJ2-3; 8 bases are shared with TRBD2. The CDR3 covers 16 residues. From germline, CDR1 is MNHEY and CDR2 SVGEGT. V shed 4 bases and J 2 bases; nucleotides not matched to a gene: 8. CDR3 in DNA: TGTGCCAGCAGTTCTAGGGTTAGCGGGGACACAGATACGCAGTATTTT. Protein: CASSSRVSGDTDTQYF.

The V gene is TRBV6-5, the J gene TRBJ1-1, with D unclear. The CDR3 is 13 amino acids. V gave up 3 bases and J gave up 1 base, with 6 bases separating them. Germline CDR1 MNHEY, CDR2 SVGAGI. This CDR3 reads CASSYAPNTEAFF. The CDR3 DNA reads as TGTGCCAGCAGTTATGCCCCGAACACTGAAGCTTTCTTT.

The CDR3 coding sequence is TGTGCCAGCAGCTTGGTCCGGGGATCTGGAAACACCATATATTTT. This gives the protein CASSLVRGSGNTIYF. This rearrangement joins TRBV5-5 to TRBJ1-3, with unresolved D. The CDR3 is 15 residues long. Germline V gene data show CDR1 as SGHKS and CDR2 as YYEKEE (reference sequence). V dropped 0 bases and J dropped 1 base, with 8 bases sitting between them.

The rearrangement links TRBV2 to TRBJ2-7; the D gene is possibly TRBD2 (5 bases). There are 12 residues in the CDR3. Germline assignment: CDR1 SNHLY and CDR2 FYNNEI. V was shortened by 7 bases and J by 4 bases, with 11 bases between the two germline ends. The DNA for the CDR3 is TGTGCCAGCAACCAGCGGATTTACGAGCAGTACTTC. This sequence encodes CASNQRIYEQYF. Full variable domain (remainder filled in from reference TRBV2 and TRBJ2-7): EPEVTQTPSHQVTQMGQEVILRCVPISNHLYFYWYRQILGQKVEFLVSFYNNEISEKSEIFDDQFSVERPDGSNFTLKIRSTKLEDSAMYFCASNQRIYEQYFGPGTRLTVT.

The chain carries TRBV5-4 and TRBJ2-6; no definite D call. The CDR3 spans 14 residues. V was pared by 2 bases and J by 4 bases, with 7 bases between. CDR1 is SGHNT, CDR2 YYREEE, per germline (reference sequence). The CDR3 sequence: CASSFPDGANVLTF. For the CDR3, the DNA is TGTGCCAGCAGCTTCCCGGACGGGGCCAACGTCCTGACTTTC. Complete variable domain (other parts from reference TRBV5-4 and TRBJ2-6): ETGVTQSPTHLIKTRGQQVTLRCSSQSGHNTVSWYQQALGQGPQFIFQYYREEENGRGNFPPRFSGLQFPNYSSELNVNALELDDSALYLCASSFPDGANVLTFGAGSRLTVL.

This chain links TRBV30 with TRBJ2-6, with D uncertain. Deletions cut 8 bases from V and 0 bases from J, with 5 bases between. Germline V gene data show CDR1 as GTSNPN and CDR2 as SVGIG (reference sequence). This CDR3 has 12 amino acids. The CDR3 region is CARYSGANVLTF. The CDR3 bases are TGTGCCCGATACTCTGGGGCCAACGTCCTGACTTTC.

The gene calls are TRBV5-4 and TRBJ1-1, with 11 bases lining up with TRBD1. Trimming cost V 2 bases and J 8 bases; bases outside gene matches: 8. The V gene's germline CDR1 is SGHNT and CDR2 YYREEE (reference sequence). The CDR3 spans 15 residues. The CDR3 nucleotides read TGTGCCAGCAGCTTTCACCGGACAGGGGGCGGAGAAGCTTTCTTT. This gives the protein CASSFHRTGGGEAFF.

A remark on this clone: Mismatch with germline at one junction end may stem from a read error. V and J are TRBV4-2 and TRBJ2-1; perhaps TRBD1 as D (6 bases). The CDR3 loop spans 15 amino acids. CDR1 is LGHNA and CDR2 is YNFKEQ in the germline V gene. The CDR3 bases are TGTGCCAGCAGCAAAGAGCAGGGGTCCTACAATGAGCAGTTCTTC. Its protein is CASSKEQGSYNEQFF.

The chain links TRBV13 to TRBJ1-2, with unresolved D. Trimming removed 6 bases from V and 5 bases from J, with 13 bases in between. This CDR3 is built from 13 residues. The germline gives CDR1 PRHDT, CDR2 FYEKMQ (reference sequence). CDR3: CASRARSSYGYTF. The CDR3 region has the DNA TGTGCCAGCAGGGCCAGGAGCTCGTATGGCTACACCTTC.

This chain joins TRBV3-1 (or the pseudogene TRBV3-2) and TRBJ2-5, with a weak D call TRBD2 (5 bases). The germline V gene has CDR1 LGHDT and CDR2 YNNKEL (reference sequence). The CDR3 runs 14 residues. V gave up 4 bases and J gave up 5 bases, with 14 bases separating them. This CDR3 is CASSREWAFETQYF. The CDR3 DNA is TGTGCCAGCAGCCGGGAGTGGGCATTTGAGACCCAGTACTTC.